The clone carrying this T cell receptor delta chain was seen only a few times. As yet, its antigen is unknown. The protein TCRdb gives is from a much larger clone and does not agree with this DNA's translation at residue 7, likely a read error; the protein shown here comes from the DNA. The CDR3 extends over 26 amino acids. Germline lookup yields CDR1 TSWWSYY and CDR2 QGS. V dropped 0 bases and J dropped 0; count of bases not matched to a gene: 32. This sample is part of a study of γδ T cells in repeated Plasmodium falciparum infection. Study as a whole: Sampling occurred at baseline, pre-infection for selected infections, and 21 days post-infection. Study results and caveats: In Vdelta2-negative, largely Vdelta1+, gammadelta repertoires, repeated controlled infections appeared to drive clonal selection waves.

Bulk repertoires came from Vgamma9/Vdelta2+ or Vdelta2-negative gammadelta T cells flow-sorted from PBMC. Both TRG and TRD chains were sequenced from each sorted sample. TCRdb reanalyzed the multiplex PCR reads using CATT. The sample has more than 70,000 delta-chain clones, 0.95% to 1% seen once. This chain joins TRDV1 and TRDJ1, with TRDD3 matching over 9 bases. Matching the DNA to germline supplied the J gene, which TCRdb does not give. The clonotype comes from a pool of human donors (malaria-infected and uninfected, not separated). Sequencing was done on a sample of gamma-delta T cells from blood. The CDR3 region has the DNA TGTGCTCTTGGGGAACTTTCAGTCTTCCTTCAAGGGAATAGGGGGATACCCCGGGGGTACACCGATAAACTCATCTTT. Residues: CALGELSVFLQGNRGIPRGYTDKLIF.